The T cell receptor (beta chain) under discussion was sequenced for a study of vaccination effects on CD4 cells after COVID-19. General study results and limits: Among infection- and vaccine-induced clones, marked clonal contraction occurred late after vaccination.

Germline CDR1 and CDR2: LNHNV and YYDKDF (reference sequence). Deletions cut 5 bases from V and 1 base from J, with 18 bases between. CDR3 size: 17 residues. Profiling relied on immunoSEQ multiplex PCR, and the TCRdb table lists in-frame clones only, not all of them. The sample holds 55,000 to 75,000 clones, approximately 76% seen once. Of note for this clone: Its specificity is unknown.

Sequencing followed a ViraFEST assay step that expanded antigen-specific CD4+ T cells with viral peptide pools. After roughly 10 days in culture, the CD4+ T cells were isolated. Among the vaccine recipients, none had a prior SARS-CoV-2 infection, and nucleocapsid antibodies were negative. The input for sequencing was CD4+ T cells from PBMCs cultured with HCoV-NL63 spike peptides, taken before COVID-19 vaccination. V gene TRBV15 combines with J gene TRBJ2-1; D is tentatively TRBD1 or TRBD2 (5 bases each). The receptor was derived from a human donor who received a COVID-19 vaccine. The CDR3 loop is CATSGTSRGSSYNEQFF. Here the CDR3 DNA reads TGTGCCACCAGCGGCACTTCTCGGGGCTCGTCCTACAATGAGCAGTTCTTC.